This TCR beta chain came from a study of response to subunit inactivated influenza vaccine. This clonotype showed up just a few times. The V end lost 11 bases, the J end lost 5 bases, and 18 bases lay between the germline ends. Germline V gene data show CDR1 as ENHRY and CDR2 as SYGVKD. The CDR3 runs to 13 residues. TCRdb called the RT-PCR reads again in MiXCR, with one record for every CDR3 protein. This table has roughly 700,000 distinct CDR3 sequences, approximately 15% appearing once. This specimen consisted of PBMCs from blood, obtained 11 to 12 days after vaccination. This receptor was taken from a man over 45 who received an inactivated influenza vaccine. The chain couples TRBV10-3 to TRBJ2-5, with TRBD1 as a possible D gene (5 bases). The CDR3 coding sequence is TGTGCCTTTAGCCCGGGCAGGGATGAGACCCAGTACTTC. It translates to CAFSPGRDETQYF.